This TCR beta chain came from a study of T cell repertoires in cytomegalovirus infection. CDR3 length: 15 residues. The germline gives CDR1 SGHTA, CDR2 FQGTGA. Trimming took 5 bases from V and 1 from J, leaving 14 bases between them. MiXCR was run by TCRdb on the reads, yielding one entry per CDR3 protein. The sample includes 200,000 or so distinct CDR3 sequences, about 30% seen only once; the top ten take roughly 32%. V and J are TRBV7-3 and TRBJ1-1, with D maybe TRBD1 (5 bases). This clonotype was sampled from a human donor in good health (CMV status not recorded). Some clones in this sample may be carry-over from other donors' samples. Material for sequencing was PBMCs. The CDR3 loop is CASSITGTANTEAFF. In DNA, the CDR3 is TGTGCCAGCAGCATTACGGGGACGGCGAACACTGAAGCTTTCTTT.